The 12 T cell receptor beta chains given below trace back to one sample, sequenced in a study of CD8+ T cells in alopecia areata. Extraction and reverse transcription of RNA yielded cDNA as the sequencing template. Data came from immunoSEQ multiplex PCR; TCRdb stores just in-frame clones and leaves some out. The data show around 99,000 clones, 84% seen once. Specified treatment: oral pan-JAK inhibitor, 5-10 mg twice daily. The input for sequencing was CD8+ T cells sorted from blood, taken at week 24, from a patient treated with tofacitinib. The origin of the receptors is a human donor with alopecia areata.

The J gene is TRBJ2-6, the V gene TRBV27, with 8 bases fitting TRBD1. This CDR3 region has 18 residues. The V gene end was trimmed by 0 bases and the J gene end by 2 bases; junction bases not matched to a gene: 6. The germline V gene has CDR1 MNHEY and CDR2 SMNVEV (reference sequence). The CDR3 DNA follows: TGTGCCAGCAGTTTATCCTCCGGGACAGGTGCTGGGGCCAACGTCCTGACTTTC. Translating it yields CASSLSSGTGAGANVLTF.

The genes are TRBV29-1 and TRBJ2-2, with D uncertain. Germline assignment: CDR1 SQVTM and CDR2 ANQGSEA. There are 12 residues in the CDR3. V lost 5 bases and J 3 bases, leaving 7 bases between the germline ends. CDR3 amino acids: CSVSADTGELFF. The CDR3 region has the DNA TGCAGCGTTTCGGCCGACACCGGGGAGCTGTTTTTT.

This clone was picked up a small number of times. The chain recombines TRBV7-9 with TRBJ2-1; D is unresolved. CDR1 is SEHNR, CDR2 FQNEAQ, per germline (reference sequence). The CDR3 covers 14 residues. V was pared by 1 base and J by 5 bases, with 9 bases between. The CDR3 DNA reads TGTGCCAGCAGCTTAGTAGGGTTTCACAATGAGCAGTTCTTC. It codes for CASSLVGFHNEQFF.

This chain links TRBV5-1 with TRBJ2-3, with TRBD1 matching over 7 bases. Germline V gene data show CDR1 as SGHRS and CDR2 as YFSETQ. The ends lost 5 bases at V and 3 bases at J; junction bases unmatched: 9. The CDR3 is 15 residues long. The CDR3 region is CASSERQGWTDTQYF. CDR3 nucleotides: TGCGCCAGCAGTGAGCGACAGGGATGGACAGATACGCAGTATTTT.

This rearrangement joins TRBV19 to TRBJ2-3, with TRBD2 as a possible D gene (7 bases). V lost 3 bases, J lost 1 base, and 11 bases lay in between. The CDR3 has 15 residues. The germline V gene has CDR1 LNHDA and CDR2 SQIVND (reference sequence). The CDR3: CASSMEGGRTDTQYF. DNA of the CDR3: TGTGCCAGTAGTATGGAGGGGGGGCGCACAGATACGCAGTATTTT.

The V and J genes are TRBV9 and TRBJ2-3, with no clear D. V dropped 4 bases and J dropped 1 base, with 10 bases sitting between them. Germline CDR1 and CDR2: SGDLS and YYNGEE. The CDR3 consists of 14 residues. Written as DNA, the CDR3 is TGTGCCAGCAGCCCGAAAGGCGGCACAGATACGCAGTATTTT. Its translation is CASSPKGGTDTQYF.

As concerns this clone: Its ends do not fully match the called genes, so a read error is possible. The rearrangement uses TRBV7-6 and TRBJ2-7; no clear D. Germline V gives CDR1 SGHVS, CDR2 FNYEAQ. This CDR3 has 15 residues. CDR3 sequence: CASTLSSSSSSEQYF. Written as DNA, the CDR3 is TGTGCCAGCACATTATCCTCCTCCTCCTCCTCCGAGCAGTACTTC.

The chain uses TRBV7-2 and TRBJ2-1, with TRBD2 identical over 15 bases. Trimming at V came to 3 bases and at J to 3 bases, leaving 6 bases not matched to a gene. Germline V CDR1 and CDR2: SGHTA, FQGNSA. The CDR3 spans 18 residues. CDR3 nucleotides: TGTGCCAGCAGCTTGGGACTAGCGGGGGGACCCCTCTACAATGAGCAGTTCTTC. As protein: CASSLGLAGGPLYNEQFF.

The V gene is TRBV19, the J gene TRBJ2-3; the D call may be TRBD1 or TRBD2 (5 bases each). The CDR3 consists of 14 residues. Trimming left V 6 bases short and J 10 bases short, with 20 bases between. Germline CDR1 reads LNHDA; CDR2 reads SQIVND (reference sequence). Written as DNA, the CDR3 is TGTGCCAGTAGGGCCATGGGGGAACCTCATGCGCAGTATTTT. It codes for CASRAMGEPHAQYF.

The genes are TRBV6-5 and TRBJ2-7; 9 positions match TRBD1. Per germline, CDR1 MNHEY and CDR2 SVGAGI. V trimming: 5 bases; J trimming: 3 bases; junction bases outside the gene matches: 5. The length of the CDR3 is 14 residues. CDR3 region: CASSAGQGIYEQYF. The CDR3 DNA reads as TGTGCCAGCAGTGCCGGACAGGGGATCTACGAGCAGTACTTC.

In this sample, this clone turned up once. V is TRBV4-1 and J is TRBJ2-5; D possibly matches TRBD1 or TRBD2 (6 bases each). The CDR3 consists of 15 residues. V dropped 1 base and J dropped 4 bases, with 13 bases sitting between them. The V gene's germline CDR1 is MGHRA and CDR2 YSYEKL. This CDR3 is CASSQVPGAGETQYF. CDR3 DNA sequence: TGCGCCAGCAGCCAAGTACCGGGGGCAGGAGAGACCCAGTACTTC.

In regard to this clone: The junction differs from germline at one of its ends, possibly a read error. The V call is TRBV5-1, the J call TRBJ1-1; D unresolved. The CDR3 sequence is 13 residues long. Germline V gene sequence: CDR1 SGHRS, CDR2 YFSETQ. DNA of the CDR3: TGCGCCAGCAGCTTTCAAATCAACAATGAAGCTTTCTTT. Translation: CASSFQINNEAFF.